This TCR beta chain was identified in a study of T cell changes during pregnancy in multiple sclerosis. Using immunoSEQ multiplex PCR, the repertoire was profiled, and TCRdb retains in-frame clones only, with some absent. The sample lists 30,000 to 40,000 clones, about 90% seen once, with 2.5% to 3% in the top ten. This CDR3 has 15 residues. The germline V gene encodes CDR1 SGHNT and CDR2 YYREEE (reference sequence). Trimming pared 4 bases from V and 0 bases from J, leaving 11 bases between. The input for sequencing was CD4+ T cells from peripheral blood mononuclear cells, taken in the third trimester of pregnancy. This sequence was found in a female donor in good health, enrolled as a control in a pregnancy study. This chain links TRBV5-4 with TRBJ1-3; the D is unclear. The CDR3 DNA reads TGTGCCAGCAGCGCCTTCGATAGCTCTGGAAACACCATATATTTT. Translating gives CASSAFDSSGNTIYF.